This TCR beta chain was recorded in a study of CD8 T cells in ankylosing spondylitis. On this clonotype itself: The antigen is unknown.

5'-RACE, quantitative and with molecular barcodes, yielded the TCR beta libraries. TCRdb redid the calling of the 5' RACE reads with MiXCR, one entry per CDR3 protein. This table has about 130,000 distinct CDR3 sequences, roughly an eighth appearing once. Notes on the study in general: There was reportedly significant enrichment of clones that were disease-linked in matched ankylosing spondylitis synovial fluid.

CDR3 length equals 14 residues. Deletions cut 5 bases from V and 2 bases from J, with 10 bases between. The specimen sequenced was blood, either unsorted or a sorted T cell fraction (not recorded which). This TCR came from a female donor with ankylosing spondylitis or in good health (not recorded which). V usage is TRBV12-3 or TRBV12-4 and J usage is TRBJ1-3; the D is unclear. This chain's CDR3 is CASSLTVAGNTIYF. The CDR3 DNA follows: TGTGCCAGCAGTCTGACCGTGGCTGGAAACACCATATATTTT.